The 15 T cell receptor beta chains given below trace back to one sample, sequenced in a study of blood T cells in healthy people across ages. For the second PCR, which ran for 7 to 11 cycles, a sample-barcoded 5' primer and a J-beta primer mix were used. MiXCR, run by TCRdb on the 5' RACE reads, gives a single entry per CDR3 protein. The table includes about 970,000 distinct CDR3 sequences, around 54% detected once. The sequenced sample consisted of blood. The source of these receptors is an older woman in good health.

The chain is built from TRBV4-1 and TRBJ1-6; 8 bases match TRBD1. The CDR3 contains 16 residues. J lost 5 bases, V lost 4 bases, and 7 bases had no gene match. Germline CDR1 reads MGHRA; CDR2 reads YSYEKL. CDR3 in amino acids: CASSPAVGQDNSPLHF. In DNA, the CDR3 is TGCGCCAGCAGCCCAGCAGTGGGACAGGATAATTCACCCCTCCACTTT.

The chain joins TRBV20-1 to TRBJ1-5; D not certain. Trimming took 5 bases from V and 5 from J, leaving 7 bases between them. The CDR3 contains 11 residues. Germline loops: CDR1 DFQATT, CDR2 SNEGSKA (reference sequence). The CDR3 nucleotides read TGCAGTGCTCGGGGAGATCAGCCCCAGCATTTT. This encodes CSARGDQPQHF.

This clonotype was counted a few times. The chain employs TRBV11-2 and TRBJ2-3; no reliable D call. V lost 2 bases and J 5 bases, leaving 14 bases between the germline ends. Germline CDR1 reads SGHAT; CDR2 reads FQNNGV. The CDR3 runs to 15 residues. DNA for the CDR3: TGTGCCAGCAGCTTAATTCTTGGCAGTTTAGATACGCAGTATTTT. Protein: CASSLILGSLDTQYF.

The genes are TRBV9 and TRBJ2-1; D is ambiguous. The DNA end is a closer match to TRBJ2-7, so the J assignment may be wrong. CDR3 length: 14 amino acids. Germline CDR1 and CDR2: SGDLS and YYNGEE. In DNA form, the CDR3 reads TGTGCCAGCAGCGTAGAACAATCCTACAATGAGCAGTACTTC. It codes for CASSVEQSYNEQYF.

CDR3 sequence reads: CALTRQETQYF. In DNA form, the CDR3 reads TGTGCCTTAACACGACAAGAGACCCAGTACTTC. The chain employs TRBV30 and TRBJ2-5; D gene uncertain. V was pared by 7 bases and J by 2 bases, with 8 bases between. Germline V lookup: CDR1 GTSNPN, CDR2 SVGIG (reference sequence). This CDR3 comprises 11 residues.

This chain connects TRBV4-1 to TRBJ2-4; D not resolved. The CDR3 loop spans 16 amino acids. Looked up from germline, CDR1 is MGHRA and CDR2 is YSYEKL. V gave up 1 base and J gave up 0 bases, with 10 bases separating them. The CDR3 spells CASSQGLVTAKNIQYF. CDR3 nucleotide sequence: TGCGCCAGCAGCCAAGGCCTAGTGACAGCCAAAAACATTCAGTACTTC.

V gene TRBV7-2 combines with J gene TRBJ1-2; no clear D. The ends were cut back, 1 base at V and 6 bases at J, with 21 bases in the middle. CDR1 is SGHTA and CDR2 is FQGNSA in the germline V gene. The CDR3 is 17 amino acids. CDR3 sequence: CASSLERETSTRNGYTF. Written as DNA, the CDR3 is TGTGCCAGCAGCTTAGAGAGGGAAACCTCTACAAGAAATGGCTACACCTTC.

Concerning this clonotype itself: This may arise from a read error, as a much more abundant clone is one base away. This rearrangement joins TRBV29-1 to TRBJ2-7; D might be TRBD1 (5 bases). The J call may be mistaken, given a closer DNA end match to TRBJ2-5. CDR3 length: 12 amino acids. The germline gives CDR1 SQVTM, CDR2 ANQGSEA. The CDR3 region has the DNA TGCAGCGTTGTTGGGGTGCAGGGGACCCAGTACTTC. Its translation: CSVVGVQGTQYF.

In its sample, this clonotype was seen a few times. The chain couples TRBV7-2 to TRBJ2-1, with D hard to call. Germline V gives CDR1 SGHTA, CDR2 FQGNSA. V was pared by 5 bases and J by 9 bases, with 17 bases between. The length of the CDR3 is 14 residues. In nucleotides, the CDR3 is TGTGCCAGCAGCCCCCCCCTTGTGATAGGTGAGCAGTTCTTC. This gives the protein CASSPPLVIGEQFF.

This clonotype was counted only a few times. CDR3 residues: CASRSLGRGPGETQYF. For the CDR3, the DNA is TGTGCCAGCAGGAGCCTAGGGAGGGGCCCAGGAGAGACCCAGTACTTC. The rearrangement joins TRBV6-5 to TRBJ2-5; 7 bases fit TRBD2. CDR3 size: 16 residues. CDR1 and CDR2 (germline): MNHEY, SVGAGI. The trim removed 6 bases at V and 4 bases at J, leaving 14 bases unmatched.

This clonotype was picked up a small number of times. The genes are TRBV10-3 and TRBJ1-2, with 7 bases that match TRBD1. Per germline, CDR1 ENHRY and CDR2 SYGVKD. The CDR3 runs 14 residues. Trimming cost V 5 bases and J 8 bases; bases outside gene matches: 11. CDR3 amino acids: CAISPGTVGLGYTF. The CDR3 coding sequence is TGTGCCATCAGTCCCGGGACAGTAGGTCTCGGCTACACCTTC.

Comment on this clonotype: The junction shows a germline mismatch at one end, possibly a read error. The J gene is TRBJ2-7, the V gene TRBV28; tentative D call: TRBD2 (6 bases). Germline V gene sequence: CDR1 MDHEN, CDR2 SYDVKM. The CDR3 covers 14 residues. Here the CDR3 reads CACRLVAASYEQYF. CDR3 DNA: TGTGCCTGCAGACTGGTAGCGGCATCCTACGAGCAGTACTTC.

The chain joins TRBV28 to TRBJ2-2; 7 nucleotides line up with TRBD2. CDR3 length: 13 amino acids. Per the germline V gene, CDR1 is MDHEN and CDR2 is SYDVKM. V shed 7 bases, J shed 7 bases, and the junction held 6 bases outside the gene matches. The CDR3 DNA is TGTGCCAGCATTACTAGCGCAGGCGGGGAGCTGTTTTTT. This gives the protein CASITSAGGELFF.

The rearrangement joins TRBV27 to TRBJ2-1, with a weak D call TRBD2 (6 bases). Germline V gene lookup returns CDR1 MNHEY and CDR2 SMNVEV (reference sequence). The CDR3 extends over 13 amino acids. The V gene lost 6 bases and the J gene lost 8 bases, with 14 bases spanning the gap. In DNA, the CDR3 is TGTGCCAGCAGCCAGACTAGGGTTGATGAGCAGTTCTTC. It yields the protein CASSQTRVDEQFF.

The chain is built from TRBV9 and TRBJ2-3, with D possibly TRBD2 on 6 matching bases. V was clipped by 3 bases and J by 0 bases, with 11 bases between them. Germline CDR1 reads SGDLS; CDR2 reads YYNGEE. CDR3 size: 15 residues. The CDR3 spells CASSGSGFSTDTQYF. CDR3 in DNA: TGTGCCAGCAGCGGTAGCGGTTTTAGCACAGATACGCAGTATTTT.